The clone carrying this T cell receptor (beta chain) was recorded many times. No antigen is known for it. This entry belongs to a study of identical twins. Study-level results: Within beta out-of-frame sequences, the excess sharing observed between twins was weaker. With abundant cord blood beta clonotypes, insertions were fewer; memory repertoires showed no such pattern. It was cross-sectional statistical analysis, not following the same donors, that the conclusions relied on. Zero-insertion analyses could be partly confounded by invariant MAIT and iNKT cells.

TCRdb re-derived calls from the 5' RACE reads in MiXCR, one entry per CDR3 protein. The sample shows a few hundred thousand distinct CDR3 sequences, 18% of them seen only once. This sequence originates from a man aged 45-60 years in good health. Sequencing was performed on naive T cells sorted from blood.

CDR3 amino acids: CASSQTSGSSYEQYF. The CDR3 DNA sequence: TGTGCCAGCAGCCAGACTAGCGGAAGCTCCTACGAGCAGTACTTC. The genes are TRBV6-1 and TRBJ2-7; 9 bases are shared with TRBD2. CDR3 length: 15 amino acids. Germline V gives CDR1 MNHNS, CDR2 SASEGT. V trimming: 6 bases; J trimming: 0 bases; junction bases outside the gene matches: 6.